Each of the 2 T cell receptor beta chains below was sequenced from the same sample in a study of cytomegalovirus exposure and HLA in healthy donors (dated by TCRdb to 2016 to 2017). Receptor libraries were prepared by the immunoSEQ multiplex PCR assay. TCRdb mirrors the immuneACCESS table, restricted to in-frame sequences. Some clones are absent from its copies; in checked studies, under half trace to an unresolved V gene, and the reason for the others is unknown. This sample holds 50,000 to 70,000 clones; over 85% were observed only once. The top ten clones comprise under 6.5% of the sample. Input material: PBMCs. The receptors were sampled from a woman between 18 and 30 years old in good health and CMV-seropositive.

The chain recombines TRBV28 with TRBJ1-2; 7 bases are shared with TRBD1. CDR3 length equals 15 residues. Germline values: CDR1 MDHEN, CDR2 SYDVKM. V was clipped by 6 bases and J by 2 bases; unmatched bases: 9. The CDR3 nucleotides read TGTGCCAGCAGCGCGAGTGACAGGGCCAACTATGGCTACACCTTC. Protein: CASSASDRANYGYTF.

The rearrangement joins TRBV13 to TRBJ2-1; 8 bases fit TRBD2. Germline V gives CDR1 PRHDT, CDR2 FYEKMQ (reference sequence). The CDR3 is 13 residues long. With 6 bases clipped from V and 9 bases from J, the junction kept 7 bases outside the gene matches. CDR3 nucleotide sequence: TGTGCCAGCAGTCTTAGCCGGGGGGGTGAGCAGTTCTTC. Encoded protein: CASSLSRGGEQFF.